These T cell receptor beta chains were read from a single sample in a study of post-analysis software for immune sequencing data. Each CDR3 protein gets one entry after TCRdb re-called the PCR reads with MiXCR. The sample contains approximately 770,000 distinct CDR3 sequences, around 46% of which appear only once. Sequencing was carried out using blood. The source of these receptors is a girl between 10 and 17 years old with multiple sclerosis. Both conserved end residues are trimmed from each CDR3.

TRBV12-3/TRBV12-4	TRBJ1-1	ASKGLSTEAF
TRBV12-3/TRBV12-4	TRBJ2-5	ASSLYRRETQY
TRBV7-2	TRBJ2-1	ASTLDRSSYNEQF
TRBV14	TRBJ2-1	ASSPRRVYNEQF
TRBV24-1	TRBJ2-1	ATTGGSSYNEQF
TRBV4-2	TRBJ1-2	ASSLAGTGGNYGYT
TRBV20-1	TRBJ2-7	SAQEGDRPSHYEQY
TRBV11-2	TRBJ1-1	ASSLRPGNTEAF
TRBV5-1	TRBJ2-1	ASSGRQGAGEQF
TRBV28	TRBJ2-5	ASSSSREARGETQY
TRBV24-1	TRBJ2-1	ATSDVYNEQF
TRBV4-1	TRBJ2-3	ASSQDATVAGATDTQY
TRBV20-1	TRBJ2-1	SAREVRVHNEQF
TRBV12-5	TRBJ2-3	ASGLAGLAGGSSTDTQY
TRBV6-2/TRBV6-3	TRBJ2-1	AAPTRGNYNEQF
TRBV11-2	TRBJ2-3	ASSVPGLAGDGQGDTQY
TRBV19	TRBJ1-5	ASSVLVGAGNQPQH
TRBV12-3/TRBV12-4	TRBJ1-6	ASSFGMSGSPLH
TRBV6-6	TRBJ2-7	ASSYPVGAVLTYEQY
TRBV4-3	TRBJ2-2	ASSQTGGRGAGELF
TRBV5-1	TRBJ1-1	ASSWTGTGVNTEAF
TRBV6-5	TRBJ2-5	ASSYSTAYQETQY
TRBV6-6	TRBJ2-6	ASSYSFSGANVLT
TRBV19	TRBJ2-7	ASSVLAGTNGEQY
TRBV29-1	TRBJ1-2	SVENDRNYGYT
TRBV4-3	TRBJ1-4	ASSPGQGEANEKLF
TRBV29-1	TRBJ1-2	SVGQAPNYGYT
TRBV3-1	TRBJ2-5	ASSQVVGGETQY
TRBV11-2	TRBJ2-7	ASSLGPLAAYSYEQY
TRBV7-9	TRBJ2-3	ASSYTSTDTQY
TRBV20-1	TRBJ2-5	SPLGEGLQETQY
TRBV28	TRBJ2-7	ASSLIVSYEQY
TRBV5-6	TRBJ1-6	ASSLGTGPYNSPLH
TRBV29-1	TRBJ2-5	SVELLAGSQETQY
TRBV3-1	TRBJ2-3	ASSQDFSGGPSDTQY
TRBV6-6	TRBJ2-5	ASSYSDTGGAKTQY
TRBV7-7	TRBJ2-1	ASSLSGSAGEQF
TRBV20-1	TRBJ2-7	SARELASYEQY
TRBV7-2	TRBJ2-7	ASSLGLAGPHEQY
TRBV2	TRBJ2-1	ASSVSRSEQF
TRBV7-2	TRBJ1-3	ASGGGRGNTIY
TRBV7-9	TRBJ2-3	ASGRDSLTDTQY
TRBV6-2/TRBV6-3	TRBJ1-1	ASSYPPYEAF
TRBV12-3/TRBV12-4	TRBJ2-3	ASTLDSTDTQY
TRBV29-1	TRBJ2-5	SVGRGETQY
TRBV12-3/TRBV12-4	TRBJ2-7	ASSWGTSRHEQY